Below, 21 T cell receptor beta chains from the same sample are listed, as sequenced in a study of neurological immune-mediated disorders. TCRdb processed the 5' RACE reads anew with MiXCR; each CDR3 protein has one entry. The sample consists of 66,000 or so distinct CDR3 sequences, about 3.4% of them appearing once. The sample taken for sequencing was PBMCs. Every receptor here comes from a man aged 40-49 years with multiple sclerosis.

The rearrangement links TRBV7-9 to TRBJ2-7; possible D gene TRBD1, 6 bases. Trimming cost V 2 bases and J 5 bases, with 13 bases left between them. This CDR3 comprises 14 residues. CDR1 is SEHNR, CDR2 FQNEAQ, per germline (reference sequence). CDR3 in DNA: TGTGCCAGCAGCTTAATCAGGGGCTCAGACGAGCAGTACTTC. It codes for CASSLIRGSDEQYF. Combining the CDR3 with reference TRBV7-9 and TRBJ2-7 gives the whole variable domain DTGVSQNPRHKITKRGQNVTFRCDPISEHNRLYWYRQTLGQGPEFLTYFQNEAQLEKSRLLSDRFSAERPKGSFSTLEIQRTEQGDSAMYLCASSLIRGSDEQYFGPGTRLTVT.

This clonotype came up many times. The rearrangement uses TRBV27 and TRBJ2-5, with D unclear. The V end lost 5 bases, the J end lost 4 bases, and 14 bases lay between the germline ends. The CDR3 is 14 residues long. Looked up from germline, CDR1 is MNHEY and CDR2 is SMNVEV (reference sequence). In nucleotides, the CDR3 is TGTGCCAGCAGTGGGTTGGGGTGGTTAGAGACCCAGTACTTC. As protein: CASSGLGWLETQYF.

This clonotype appeared many times. The V and J genes are TRBV5-5 and TRBJ1-2; tentative D call: TRBD1 (6 bases). Germline CDR1 SGHKS, CDR2 YYEKEE (reference sequence). There are 14 residues in the CDR3. Deletions cut 6 bases from V and 4 bases from J, with 16 bases between. The CDR3 DNA reads TGTGCCAGCAAGGGGGGAGATGTGGCCTATGGCTACACCTTC. Translation gives CASKGGDVAYGYTF. Using reference TRBV5-5 and TRBJ1-2 for the parts outside the CDR3, the full variable domain is DAGVTQSPTHLIKTRGQQVTLRCSPISGHKSVSWYQQVLGQGPQFIFQYYEKEERGRGNFPDRFSARQFPNYSSELNVNALLLGDSALYLCASKGGDVAYGYTFGSGTRLTVV.

This clonotype has ten or more counts. This chain connects TRBV12-3 or TRBV12-4 to TRBJ2-2; the D gene is possibly TRBD2 (5 bases). This CDR3 region has 13 residues. V shed 7 bases and J shed 4 bases, with 10 bases lying between them. CDR3 DNA: TGTGCCAGCAAAACCGCGGGCACCGGGGAGCTGTTTTTT. This translates into CASKTAGTGELFF.

About this clonotype: A single base separates this from a much larger clone, so it may be a read error. For the CDR3, the DNA is TGTGCCAGCAGAGGGGACAGTCTCTCTGGAAAAACCATATATTTT. Its translation: CASRGDSLSGKTIYF. The chain links TRBV7-9 to TRBJ1-3, with 7 bases aligning to TRBD1. Per the germline V gene, CDR1 is SEHNR and CDR2 is FQNEAQ (reference sequence). The CDR3 consists of 15 residues.

The chain links TRBV2 to TRBJ1-5; D is undetermined. This CDR3 contains 15 residues. Germline lookup yields CDR1 SNHLY and CDR2 FYNNEI. V shed 3 bases and J shed 0 bases, with 9 bases lying between them. The DNA of the CDR3 is TGTGCCAGCAGTGACGGTAAAAATAGCAATCAGCCCCAGCATTTT. Translation gives CASSDGKNSNQPQHF.

This clonotype appeared many times. J is TRBJ2-2 and V is TRBV12-3 or TRBV12-4; a weak D match, TRBD1 (5 bases). The CDR3 contains 15 residues. Trimming stripped 3 bases from V and 5 bases from J, with 13 bases between. CDR3 coding DNA: TGTGCCAGCAGTTTTGGGGCAGGGTTAACCGGGGAGCTGTTTTTT. The encoded protein is CASSFGAGLTGELFF.

The table lists this clonotype with many counts. The chain recombines TRBV5-1 with TRBJ2-3; TRBD1 might be the D (5 bases). The CDR3 runs to 14 residues. The germline V gene has CDR1 SGHRS and CDR2 YFSETQ. V was pared by 4 bases and J by 4 bases, with 13 bases between. CDR3 sequence reads: CASSDQGTSDTQYF. The CDR3 DNA follows: TGCGCCAGCAGCGACCAGGGTACATCAGATACGCAGTATTTT.

This clonotype came up many times. The chain couples TRBV7-6 to TRBJ1-5, with 11 bases matching TRBD1. Germline V gene lookup returns CDR1 SGHVS and CDR2 FNYEAQ. V lost 5 bases to trimming and J lost 6 bases; unmatched junction nucleotides: 6. This CDR3 has 15 amino acids. CDR3 amino acids: CASSPWTGGGQPQHF. CDR3 DNA: TGTGCCAGCAGCCCGTGGACAGGGGGCGGTCAGCCCCAGCATTTT.

This clonotype was seen many times. This chain connects TRBV20-1 to TRBJ1-2; the match to TRBD1 covers 9 bases. The germline gives CDR1 DFQATT, CDR2 SNEGSKA (reference sequence). The CDR3 totals 14 residues. Germline trimming cut 6 bases from V and 2 bases from J; bases unmatched to any gene: 7. DNA for the CDR3: TGCAGTGCCCCTATGGGACAGGGAAACTATGGCTACACCTTC. This encodes CSAPMGQGNYGYTF.

This clonotype was seen at least ten times. The chain has TRBV4-2 and TRBJ1-5; the D gene is possibly TRBD1 (5 bases). V lost 0 bases, J lost 2 bases, and 14 bases lay in between. Germline loops: CDR1 LGHNA, CDR2 YNFKEQ. This CDR3 has 17 residues. DNA for the CDR3: TGTGCCAGCAGCCAAGATCTCAGGGATGGGCGCAATCAGCCCCAGCATTTT. Translation: CASSQDLRDGRNQPQHF.

This clonotype appeared many times. The chain is built from TRBV3-1 and TRBJ1-1; possibly TRBD1 for D (5 bases). This CDR3 contains 14 residues. V lost 5 bases, J lost 3 bases, and 13 bases lay in between. Per germline, CDR1 LGHDT and CDR2 YNNKEL (reference sequence). The CDR3, as DNA: TGTGCCAGCAGCATCAGGGATTGGGACACTGAAGCTTTCTTT. Its protein product is CASSIRDWDTEAFF.

This clonotype was detected ten times or more. The gene calls are TRBV3-1 and TRBJ2-1; a possible D gene is TRBD1 (6 bases). From germline, CDR1 is LGHDT and CDR2 YNNKEL (reference sequence). CDR3 length equals 15 residues. Trimming took 2 bases from V and 9 from J, leaving 17 bases between them. CDR3 coding DNA: TGTGCCAGCAGCCAAATTTGGACAGACGGAGGTGAGCAGTTCTTC. This sequence encodes CASSQIWTDGGEQFF.

In this sample, this clonotype turned up many times. The CDR3 sequence: CASSLLAGGEETQYF. In DNA form, the CDR3 reads TGCGCCAGCAGCTTGCTGGCCGGGGGCGAAGAGACCCAGTACTTC. The V and J genes are TRBV5-1 and TRBJ2-5; possibly TRBD1 or TRBD2 for D (6 bases each). Per the germline V gene, CDR1 is SGHRS and CDR2 is YFSETQ. This CDR3 is built from 15 residues. V was trimmed by 1 base and J by 3 bases, leaving 13 bases between them.

Notes on this clonotype: A read error may explain this, as a much larger clone is one base away. The chain uses TRBV7-6 and TRBJ2-5; D unclear. The CDR3 has 11 residues. The V gene's germline CDR1 is SGHVS and CDR2 FNYEAQ. CDR3 bases: TGTGACAGCAGCTTAGATCAGACCCAGTACTTC. Translated: CDSSLDQTQYF.

The table lists this clonotype with many counts. The chain couples TRBV7-6 to TRBJ1-1, with TRBD1 matching over 7 bases. The germline V gene encodes CDR1 SGHVS and CDR2 FNYEAQ. The V and J ends lost 1 base and 3 bases, in that order; junction bases with no gene match: 5. The CDR3 runs to 15 residues. CDR3 sequence (DNA): TGTGCCAGCAGCTTAGGCTCAGGGGGGCACACTGAAGCTTTCTTT. The encoded protein is CASSLGSGGHTEAFF.

This clonotype was recorded at least ten times. V is TRBV7-6 and J is TRBJ1-6, with D possibly matching TRBD1 (5 bases). The CDR3 covers 16 residues. Trimming removed 0 bases from V and 10 bases from J, with 16 bases in between. Germline lookup yields CDR1 SGHVS and CDR2 FNYEAQ. The CDR3 DNA follows: TGTGCCAGCAGCTTAGCGGAACAAGGGGTCAGATCACCCCTCCACTTT. It translates to CASSLAEQGVRSPLHF.

Ten or more counts support this clonotype. The chain is built from TRBV12-3 or TRBV12-4 and TRBJ1-2, with 9 positions matching TRBD1. Trimming at V came to 6 bases and at J to 8 bases, leaving 7 bases not matched to a gene. The length of the CDR3 is 13 residues. The chain's CDR3 is CASRRGTGKGYTF. CDR3 coding DNA: TGTGCCAGCAGGCGAGGGACAGGGAAAGGCTACACCTTC.

This clonotype was seen many times. The chain joins TRBV5-5 to TRBJ2-3; D possibly uses TRBD1 or TRBD2 (5 bases each). Germline CDR1 is SGHKS and CDR2 is YYEKEE (reference sequence). This CDR3 region has 14 residues. The ends were cut back, 7 bases at V and 2 bases at J, with 14 bases in the middle. The CDR3 coding sequence is TGTGCCAGCCGGCCGGGACCTAACACAGATACGCAGTATTTT. It translates to CASRPGPNTDTQYF.

In this sample, this clonotype turned up many times. The gene calls are TRBV6-2 or TRBV6-3 and TRBJ1-5, with D maybe TRBD1 (6 bases). The CDR3 spans 14 residues. The V end was cut by 7 bases, the J end by 6 bases, with 16 bases between. Germline assignment: CDR1 MNHEY and CDR2 SVGEGT. This CDR3 reads CASIGTGRFQPQHF. CDR3 in DNA: TGTGCCAGCATAGGTACAGGGCGGTTTCAGCCCCAGCATTTT.

This clonotype was counted many times. The CDR3 nucleotides read TGTGCCAGCAGCTACAGGGGGGTGGAAAATCAGCCCCAGCATTTT. It specifies CASSYRGVENQPQHF. The chain has TRBV5-6 and TRBJ1-5, with 8 bases that match TRBD1. The CDR3 consists of 15 residues. CDR1 SGHDT and CDR2 YYEEEE come from the germline V gene. The V gene end was trimmed by 3 bases and the J gene end by 4 bases; junction bases not matched to a gene: 6.